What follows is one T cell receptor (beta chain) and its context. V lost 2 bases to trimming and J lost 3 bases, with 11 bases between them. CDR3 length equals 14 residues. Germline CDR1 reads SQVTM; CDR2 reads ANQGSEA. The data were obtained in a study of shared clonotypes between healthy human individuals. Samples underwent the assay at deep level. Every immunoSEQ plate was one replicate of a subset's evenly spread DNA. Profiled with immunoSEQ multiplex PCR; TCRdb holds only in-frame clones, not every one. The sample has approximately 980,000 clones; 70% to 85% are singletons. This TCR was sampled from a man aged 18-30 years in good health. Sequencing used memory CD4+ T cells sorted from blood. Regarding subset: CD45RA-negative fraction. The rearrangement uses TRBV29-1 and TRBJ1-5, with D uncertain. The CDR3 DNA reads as TGCAGCGTTGAATCTGAGACAAACAATCAGCCCCAGCATTTT. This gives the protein CSVESETNNQPQHF.